The 12 T cell receptor beta chains listed next were all sequenced from one sample in a study of T cell repertoires in cytomegalovirus infection (dated by TCRdb to between 2018 and 2021). The treatment or condition tag for this specimen amounts to: in vitro stimulation with specific CMV peptide epitopes to enrich CMV-specific T cells. Sequenced on an Illumina HiSeq 1500. TCRdb redid the processing of the public reads, applying fastp at Q25 and MiXCR, and retained in-frame beta chains. Rows with one shared CDR3 protein collapse into an entry with the most common genes and DNA. Counted in this sample were some 940,000 distinct CDR3 sequences; 25% to 40% of them appeared once. Under 15% of the sample goes to the ten largest clones. For these TCRs, the target antigens are not known. The sequencing here drew on cultured CD8+ T cells from PBMCs, taken from culture after CMV antigen stimulation. All receptors derive from a human donor in good health (CMV status not recorded). Some clones in this sample may be carry-over from other donors' samples.

The rearrangement uses TRBV12-5 and TRBJ1-4, with D uncertain. Germline V CDR1 and CDR2: LGHNT, FRNRAP. The CDR3 has 14 amino acids. V was shortened by 4 bases and J by 10 bases, with 16 bases between the two germline ends. DNA of the CDR3: TGTGCTAGTGGTTCCCATAACGACGGACCAAAACTGTTTTTT. Amino acid sequence: CASGSHNDGPKLFF.

This clonotype has only a few counts. The CDR3 sequence: CAISESLRGSTDTQYF. The CDR3 region has the DNA TGTGCCATCAGTGAGTCGCTGCGGGGGAGCACAGATACGCAGTATTTT. The chain carries TRBV10-3 and TRBJ2-3, with 7 positions matching TRBD2. This CDR3 contains 16 residues. CDR1 is ENHRY and CDR2 is SYGVKD in the germline V gene. The V and J ends lost 0 bases and 0 bases, in that order; junction bases with no gene match: 3.

This clonotype was seen only a few times. CDR3: CASSGVTEPYGYTF. The CDR3 DNA reads TGTGCCAGCAGCGGGGTGACAGAGCCCTATGGCTACACCTTC. The gene calls are TRBV5-6 and TRBJ1-2; TRBD1 is a possible D gene (5 bases). The V gene's germline CDR1 is SGHDT and CDR2 YYEEEE. V gave up 4 bases and J gave up 4 bases, with 14 bases separating them. This CDR3 has 14 residues.

This clonotype was found many times. The chain uses TRBV6-1 and TRBJ2-5; the match to TRBD1 covers 8 bases. J gave up 4 bases and V 3 bases, and 4 bases lay outside the gene matches. Germline CDR1 and CDR2: MNHNS and SASEGT. This CDR3 has 14 amino acids. CDR3 loop: CASSDRGRRETQYF. CDR3 nucleotides: TGTGCCAGCAGTGACAGGGGGCGAAGAGAGACCCAGTACTTC.

This chain connects TRBV27 to TRBJ1-5, with 9 positions matching TRBD1. With V trimmed by 2 bases and J by 5 bases, 4 bases remained unmatched. Germline V CDR1 and CDR2: MNHEY, SMNVEV (reference sequence). The CDR3 runs to 15 residues. The CDR3: CASSLTTGGHQPQHF. The CDR3 region has the DNA TGTGCCAGCAGTTTAACCACAGGGGGCCATCAGCCCCAGCATTTT.

The V call is TRBV19, the J call TRBJ2-1; 8 bases map to TRBD2. This CDR3 is 14 amino acids long. The germline gives CDR1 LNHDA, CDR2 SQIVND (reference sequence). V gave up 2 bases and J gave up 8 bases; unmatched junction bases: 5. CDR3: CASSISGGRDEQFF. The CDR3 DNA is TGTGCCAGTAGTATATCGGGGGGGCGGGATGAGCAGTTCTTC. Drawing the rest from reference TRBV19 and TRBJ2-1, the complete variable domain is DGGITQSPKYLFRKEGQNVTLSCEQNLNHDAMYWYRQDPGQGLRLIYYSQIVNDFQKGDIAEGYSVSREKKESFPLTVTSAQKNPTAFYLCASSISGGRDEQFFGPGTRLTVL.

This clonotype was picked up many times. The chain links TRBV12-5 to TRBJ1-3; TRBD1 matches 8 bases. Trimming took 3 bases from V and 6 from J; bases not matched to a gene: 10. The CDR3 covers 16 residues. CDR1 LGHNT and CDR2 FRNRAP come from the germline V gene. CDR3 coding DNA: TGTGCTAGTGGTTTCCTTGTGGACAGGGAAATAAACACCATATATTTT. Protein: CASGFLVDREINTIYF.

This clonotype occurred a few times. CDR3 region: CASSLSGTNSNQPQHF. In DNA form, the CDR3 reads TGTGCCAGCAGTTTATCCGGGACTAATAGCAATCAGCCCCAGCATTTT. The chain carries TRBV28 and TRBJ1-5, with a weak D call TRBD1 (5 bases). V lost 1 base and J 0 bases, leaving 10 bases between the germline ends. The CDR3 length is 16 residues. The V gene's germline CDR1 is MDHEN and CDR2 SYDVKM. The complete variable domain, with remaining parts taken from reference TRBV28 and TRBJ1-5, reads DVKVTQSSRYLVKRTGEKVFLECVQDMDHENMFWYRQDPGLGLRLIYFSYDVKMKEKGDIPEGYSVSREKKERFSLILESASTNQTSMYLCASSLSGTNSNQPQHFGDGTRLSIL.

This clonotype was seen a handful of times. J is TRBJ2-2 and V is TRBV28; 7 nucleotides agree with TRBD2. The CDR3 loop spans 15 amino acids. Germline V gene sequence: CDR1 MDHEN, CDR2 SYDVKM. V shed 6 bases, J shed 1 base, and the junction held 5 bases outside the gene matches. The CDR3 DNA sequence: TGTGCCAGCAGCCAATGGGGGGGGAACACCGGGGAGCTGTTTTTT. This translates into CASSQWGGNTGELFF.

The chain has TRBV19 and TRBJ2-1; the D gene is possibly TRBD1 (6 bases). The germline gives CDR1 LNHDA, CDR2 SQIVND (reference sequence). Trimming left V 3 bases short and J 8 bases short, with 14 bases between. The CDR3 runs 14 residues. CDR3 sequence: CASSIRGGSDEQFF. CDR3 in DNA: TGTGCCAGTAGTATCAGAGGGGGTAGCGATGAGCAGTTCTTC.

This clonotype occurred a few times. The chain employs TRBV6-8 and TRBJ1-5; no clear D. The CDR3 consists of 13 residues. V lost 5 bases to trimming and J lost 4 bases, with 9 bases between them. CDR1 is MNHGY, CDR2 SAAAGT, per germline. The CDR3 spells CASSPELNQPQHF. The CDR3 nucleotides read TGTGCCAGCAGTCCCGAGTTGAATCAGCCCCAGCATTTT.

This sequence joins TRBV27 and TRBJ1-6; D not resolved. Trimming removed 3 bases at V and 4 bases at J, with 10 bases between. The germline V gene has CDR1 MNHEY and CDR2 SMNVEV (reference sequence). The CDR3 has 15 amino acids. The CDR3 DNA follows: TGTGCCAGCAGTTTGTCCCCCGGATATAATTCACCCCTCCACTTT. This codes for CASSLSPGYNSPLHF.